The TCR beta chain described here comes from a study of T cell responses to AZD1222 COVID-19 vaccine. Notes on the study in general: Only a handful of AZD1222 recipients tested seropositive at baseline. The peak T cell response came first, and repertoires were sampled only after it. The donors showed a predominance of white British ancestry and of females, with possible underestimation of clonal diversity. The study found vaccine-associated CD4 TCRs spanning spike, dominant at 160-218 and 743-854.

In its sample, this clone was seen a few times. Its cognate antigen is unknown. Libraries were prepared by immunoSEQ multiplex PCR; TCRdb keeps only in-frame clonotypes and omits some of them. Found here are roughly 150,000 clones, about 92% of them singletons; the top ten hold 2.3%. V was clipped by 4 bases and J by 7 bases, with 14 bases between them. The CDR3 spans 15 residues. From germline, CDR1 is MDHEN and CDR2 SYDVKM. The source of this sequence is an adult in good health. Sample: peripheral blood, taken on day 0 of AZD1222 vaccination. The chain carries TRBV28 and TRBJ1-6, with D hard to call. The DNA for the CDR3 is TGTGCCAGCAGTTCACCAACGATGCGGAATTCACCCCTCCACTTT. Protein sequence: CASSSPTMRNSPLHF.